These 31 T cell receptor beta chains were all obtained from the same sample, sequenced in a study of graft-versus-host responses after intestinal transplantation. Only in-frame clones appear in the TCRdb table, and some are missing; sequencing was by immunoSEQ multiplex PCR. The profile shows tens of thousands of clones, roughly 89% of them singletons. These receptors have no known antigen. The material was unstimulated CD8+ T cells sorted from spleen or lymph node cells, obtained before transplant. The receptor source for this set is a human donor who was the organ donor for an intestinal transplant.

This clone was picked up a small number of times. The V call is TRBV7-9, the J call TRBJ1-1; the D gene is possibly TRBD1 (6 bases). This CDR3 is 12 amino acids long. Trimming stripped 4 bases from V and 5 bases from J, with 8 bases between. Germline V gene lookup returns CDR1 SEHNR and CDR2 FQNEAQ (reference sequence). CDR3 DNA: TGTGCCAGCAGCTCTACAGGGACTGAAGCTTTCTTT. Translating gives CASSSTGTEAFF.

Worth noting for this clone: This sample also contains other DNA sequences that code for the same CDR3. V and J are TRBV6-6 and TRBJ1-5, with a possible D match to TRBD1 (5 bases). The CDR3 runs to 13 residues. Germline V gene data show CDR1 as MNHNY and CDR2 as SVGAGI (reference sequence). Trimming cost V 0 bases and J 7 bases, with 7 bases left between them. The CDR3 protein is CASSYSRGQPQHF. As DNA, the CDR3 is TGTGCCAGCAGTTACTCGCGGGGCCAGCCCCAGCATTTT.

J is TRBJ2-7 and V is TRBV10-3; D possibly corresponds to TRBD1 (7 bases). With 5 bases removed from V and 6 bases from J, the gap between germline ends came to 17 bases. Germline-derived CDR1 and CDR2 are ENHRY and SYGVKD. This CDR3 region has 14 residues. The DNA for the CDR3 is TGTGCCATCAGTTTGACAGGGTCCGGGGGCGAGCAGTACGTC. As protein: CAISLTGSGGEQYV.

The rearrangement uses TRBV6-6 and TRBJ2-3; no clear D gene. This CDR3 has 16 amino acids. Germline values: CDR1 MNHNY, CDR2 SVGAGI (reference sequence). V gave up 2 bases and J gave up 2 bases, with 14 bases separating them. The CDR3 DNA reads TGTGCCAGCAGTTACCGCGGCGCGGAGAACACAGATACGCAGTATTTT. Protein: CASSYRGAENTDTQYF.

The V call is TRBV2, the J call TRBJ1-1, with D unresolved. The CDR3 totals 12 residues. Germline V gene lookup returns CDR1 SNHLY and CDR2 FYNNEI. Trimming took 6 bases from V and 3 from J, leaving 8 bases between them. The CDR3 loop reads CASREADTEAFF. The CDR3 DNA reads TGTGCCAGCAGAGAGGCGGACACTGAAGCTTTCTTT.

V usage is TRBV7-9 and J usage is TRBJ2-3; D call uncertain. Germline V gene sequence: CDR1 SEHNR, CDR2 FQNEAQ (reference sequence). The CDR3 is 15 amino acids. Trimming pared 1 base from V and 4 bases from J, leaving 12 bases between. This chain's CDR3 is CASSLERVAADTQYF. The DNA for the CDR3 is TGTGCCAGCAGCTTAGAAAGAGTCGCCGCAGATACGCAGTATTTT.

J is TRBJ1-5 and V is TRBV4-1; 8 positions agree with TRBD1. CDR3 size: 20 residues. The V gene's germline CDR1 is MGHRA and CDR2 YSYEKL. The junction had 18 bases not matched to a gene; V was cut back by 1 base and J by 4 bases. CDR3 coding DNA: TGCGCCAGCAGCCAAGGACCCATCGGCGCGACAGGGGAGGCGAATCAGCCCCAGCATTTT. It is translated as CASSQGPIGATGEANQPQHF.

This clone was counted only a few times. The sample contains more than one DNA sequence encoding this CDR3. The chain combines TRBV4-1 with TRBJ2-1; 11 bases line up with TRBD2. The CDR3 has 15 amino acids. V shed 1 base, J shed 4 bases, and the junction held 0 bases outside the gene matches. Germline CDR1 MGHRA, CDR2 YSYEKL. The chain's CDR3 is CASSQGTSGYNEQFF. DNA of the CDR3: TGCGCCAGCAGCCAAGGGACTAGCGGGTACAATGAGCAGTTCTTC.

J is TRBJ2-7 and V is TRBV4-2; 11 nucleotides agree with TRBD1. The CDR3 is made up of 19 amino acids. Germline loops: CDR1 LGHNA, CDR2 YNFKEQ. The junction had 20 bases not matched to a gene; V was cut back by 6 bases and J by 4 bases. The CDR3 here is CASSGQGARDYQTRYEQYV. Here the CDR3 DNA reads TGTGCCAGCAGTGGACAGGGGGCTCGGGACTATCAAACCCGGTACGAGCAGTACGTC.

The chain links TRBV6-5 to TRBJ1-2, with TRBD1 matching 8 bases. The CDR3 has 12 amino acids. The V gene end was trimmed by 5 bases and the J gene end by 6 bases; junction bases not matched to a gene: 2. Germline CDR1 MNHEY, CDR2 SVGAGI. CDR3 in DNA: TGTGCCAGCAGTACGACAGGGGATGGCTACACCTTC. Translation: CASSTTGDGYTF.

The rearrangement uses TRBV11-2 and TRBJ2-1; 12 bases align to TRBD2. The CDR3 extends over 17 amino acids. J gave up 10 bases and V 5 bases, and 15 bases lay outside the gene matches. The V gene's germline CDR1 is SGHAT and CDR2 FQNNGV. Written as DNA, the CDR3 is TGTGCCAGCAGCCCGCCTCGTTCACTAGCGGGGGGAGGGGAGCAGTTCTTC. Its protein product is CASSPPRSLAGGGEQFF.

This rearrangement joins TRBV27 to TRBJ2-7, with 7 bases identical to TRBD1. The CDR3 loop spans 17 amino acids. Germline V lookup: CDR1 MNHEY, CDR2 SMNVEV (reference sequence). Trimming cost V 5 bases and J 1 base; bases outside gene matches: 14. This CDR3 is CASSPLATGTDSYEQYV. As DNA, the CDR3 is TGTGCCAGCAGTCCCCTTGCTACCGGGACAGATTCCTACGAGCAGTACGTC.

The chain recombines TRBV5-5 with TRBJ2-7; D is undetermined. Trimming stripped 0 bases from V and 7 bases from J, with 8 bases between. CDR3 size: 12 residues. The germline gives CDR1 SGHKS, CDR2 YYEKEE (reference sequence). The CDR3 protein is CASSLVFGEQYV. The CDR3 DNA reads as TGTGCCAGCAGCTTGGTATTCGGGGAGCAGTACGTC.

V gene TRBV29-1 combines with J gene TRBJ2-6; TRBD1 agrees at 7 bases. Germline trimming cut 7 bases from V and 4 bases from J; bases unmatched to any gene: 10. The CDR3 totals 15 residues. CDR1 and CDR2 (germline): SQVTM, ANQGSEA. CDR3 sequence: CSGHLQGRGANVLTF. In DNA, the CDR3 is TGCAGCGGCCACCTACAGGGGAGAGGGGCCAACGTCCTGACTTTC.

In its sample, this clone was seen a few times. J is TRBJ1-2 and V is TRBV6-4; D gene uncertain. The CDR3 totals 13 residues. Trimming stripped 0 bases from V and 0 bases from J, with 2 bases between. Germline lookup yields CDR1 MRHNA and CDR2 SNTAGT. DNA for the CDR3: TGTGCCAGCAGTGACTCCACTAACTATGGCTACACCTTC. Translated, it gives CASSDSTNYGYTF.

The rearrangement links TRBV6-5 to TRBJ1-1, with D tentatively TRBD1 (6 bases). The CDR3 length is 16 residues. Per germline, CDR1 MNHEY and CDR2 SVGAGI. The V end was cut by 0 bases, the J end by 1 base, with 12 bases between. CDR3 nucleotides: TGTGCCAGCAGTTACTCCCAGGGGCGGAGGAACACTGAAGCTTTCTTT. Its translation is CASSYSQGRRNTEAFF.

The chain joins TRBV6-6 to TRBJ2-7; TRBD1 matches 9 bases. Looked up from germline, CDR1 is MNHNY and CDR2 is SVGAGI (reference sequence). The J segment lost 6 bases and the V segment lost 2 bases, leaving 2 bases of the junction unmatched. This CDR3 contains 13 residues. The CDR3 here is CASSYRGQGEQYV. The CDR3 nucleotides read TGTGCCAGCAGTTACAGGGGACAGGGCGAGCAGTACGTC.

The rearrangement joins TRBV29-1 to TRBJ2-1; D might be TRBD1 (6 bases). The CDR3 has 12 amino acids. From germline, CDR1 is SQVTM and CDR2 ANQGSEA. V lost 3 bases and J lost 6, with 9 bases in between. The CDR3 sequence: CSVDLGGNEQFF. The CDR3, as DNA: TGCAGCGTTGATTTAGGGGGCAATGAGCAGTTCTTC.

V and J are TRBV9 and TRBJ2-3; 11 nucleotides agree with TRBD2. J was trimmed by 8 bases and V by 0 bases; bases with no gene match: 11. Germline assignment: CDR1 SGDLS and CDR2 YYNGEE. The CDR3 runs 17 residues. The CDR3 bases are TGTGCCAGCAGCGTAGGGCGCCTAGCGGGGGGATTCAGTACGCAGTATTTT. It translates to CASSVGRLAGGFSTQYF.

The chain recombines TRBV6-4 with TRBJ2-3; 10 positions match TRBD2. V shed 6 bases and J 4 bases; nucleotides not matched to a gene: 4. Looked up from germline, CDR1 is MRHNA and CDR2 is SNTAGT. The length of the CDR3 is 14 residues. The CDR3 DNA reads TGTGCCAGCAGCCCAAGCGGGGGGGCAGATACGCAGTATTTT. Translation gives CASSPSGGADTQYF.

This chain uses TRBV28 with TRBJ1-2; TRBD1 might be the D (5 bases). The germline V gene encodes CDR1 MDHEN and CDR2 SYDVKM. The CDR3 is made up of 14 amino acids. Trimming took off 5 bases at V and 5 bases at J, with 15 bases between the two ends. Written as DNA, the CDR3 is TGTGCCAGCAGTCTTAGGGGACTGCCTTATGGCTACACCTTC. This encodes CASSLRGLPYGYTF.

The V gene is TRBV19, the J gene TRBJ2-1; D is perhaps TRBD2 (6 bases). CDR1 LNHDA and CDR2 SQIVND come from the germline V gene (reference sequence). This CDR3 region has 16 residues. Trimming left V 0 bases short and J 2 bases short, with 11 bases between. The CDR3 spells CASSIDWDFAYNEQFF. The DNA for the CDR3 is TGTGCCAGTAGTATAGACTGGGACTTCGCCTACAATGAGCAGTTCTTC.

The chain joins TRBV29-1 to TRBJ2-2; 10 nucleotides agree with TRBD2. The V and J ends lost 6 bases and 3 bases, in that order; junction bases with no gene match: 10. CDR1 and CDR2 from the germline V gene are SQVTM and ANQGSEA. The CDR3 covers 16 residues. DNA for the CDR3: TGCAGCGTGCTAGCGGGGGCTCCCCCCCACACCGGGGAGCTGTTTTTT. It yields the protein CSVLAGAPPHTGELFF.

Turning to this clone: Other DNA sequences in the sample encode the same CDR3. CDR3 bases: TGTGCCAGCAGCCCAGGGTACGGTGAGCAGTTCTTC. Protein: CASSPGYGEQFF. This chain links TRBV5-6 with TRBJ2-1; TRBD1 is a possible D gene (5 bases). The CDR3 has 12 amino acids. Germline loops: CDR1 SGHDT, CDR2 YYEEEE. The V end lost 4 bases, the J end lost 9 bases, and 11 bases lay between the germline ends.

This chain joins TRBV27 and TRBJ1-1; D is unresolved. The V gene's germline CDR1 is MNHEY and CDR2 SMNVEV (reference sequence). The CDR3 is made up of 13 amino acids. The germline V and J ends were trimmed by 6 bases and 5 bases, with 13 bases remaining between them. DNA of the CDR3: TGTGCCAGCAGCAGATCAGGTTATACTGAAGCTTTCTTT. Its protein is CASSRSGYTEAFF.

The rearrangement uses TRBV5-4 and TRBJ1-2; 7 bases match TRBD1. Germline V gene sequence: CDR1 SGHNT, CDR2 YYREEE (reference sequence). Unmatched junction bases numbered 8, after V lost 3 bases and J lost 6 bases. The CDR3 is 14 residues long. CDR3 in amino acids: CASSYGQALDGYTF. CDR3 DNA sequence: TGTGCCAGCAGCTACGGACAGGCGCTAGATGGCTACACCTTC.

The chain has TRBV19 and TRBJ1-5; D remains unclear. The CDR3 sequence is 12 residues long. Germline CDR1 reads LNHDA; CDR2 reads SQIVND (reference sequence). Trimming left V 0 bases short and J 6 bases short, with 3 bases between. DNA of the CDR3: TGTGCCAGTAGTATAGACGGTCAGCCCCAGCATTTT. It codes for CASSIDGQPQHF.

This clone was counted a single time. The CDR3 region has the DNA TGTGCCAGCAGCATGACTAGCGGGGGGGCAGTTGAGCAGTTCTTC. Protein: CASSMTSGGAVEQFF. The chain couples TRBV7-2 to TRBJ2-1, with 14 positions matching TRBD2. Trimming took 5 bases from V and 9 from J; bases not matched to a gene: 6. CDR1 and CDR2 from the germline V gene are SGHTA and FQGNSA. The CDR3 loop spans 15 amino acids.

V gene TRBV2 combines with J gene TRBJ1-2; D is unresolved. The CDR3 loop spans 13 amino acids. Between the trimmed V and J ends, which lost 8 bases and 1 base, there was a span of 11 bases. Germline values: CDR1 SNHLY, CDR2 FYNNEI. The CDR3 spells CASRPGFNYGYTF. The CDR3 DNA reads as TGTGCCAGCCGGCCCGGGTTTAACTATGGCTACACCTTC.

V gene TRBV6-5 combines with J gene TRBJ1-1, with D possibly TRBD1 on 5 matching bases. Trimming removed 5 bases at V and 0 bases at J, with 13 bases between. The CDR3 runs to 15 residues. The germline gives CDR1 MNHEY, CDR2 SVGAGI. CDR3 protein: CASSQTARMNTEAFF. The CDR3 DNA follows: TGTGCCAGCAGTCAGACAGCCAGAATGAACACTGAAGCTTTCTTT.

The chain uses TRBV4-1 and TRBJ1-1; D might be TRBD1 (5 bases). Germline values: CDR1 MGHRA, CDR2 YSYEKL. The CDR3 length is 14 residues. V was clipped by 3 bases and J by 1 base, with 9 bases between them. The CDR3 sequence is CASSQVDRNTEAFF. The CDR3 coding sequence is TGCGCCAGCAGCCAGGTCGACAGGAACACTGAAGCTTTCTTT.